Shown below are 28 T cell receptor beta chains from a single sample sequenced in a study of OX40 agonist ivuxolimab in advanced cancers. Clones were read by immunoSEQ multiplex PCR, and TCRdb kept only the in-frame ones, dropping some. The table lists roughly 54,000 clones, almost 85% of them singletons. Here the sequenced sample was CD4+ or CD8+ T cells sorted from blood, taken in a trial of the OX40 agonist ivuxolimab. The receptors shown here come from an adult with an advanced solid tumor such as melanoma, head and neck, liver or kidney cancer.

This clone was detected once. The V gene is TRBV30, the J gene TRBJ2-7, with 12 bases aligning to TRBD2. Germline V CDR1 and CDR2: GTSNPN, SVGIG (reference sequence). The junction had 5 bases not matched to a gene; V was cut back by 0 bases and J by 2 bases. The CDR3 sequence is 16 residues long. Written as DNA, the CDR3 is TGTGCCTGGAGTGTTGGGGCTAGCGGGAGGGCCTACGAGCAGTACTTC. Amino acids: CAWSVGASGRAYEQYF.

On this clone: This sample includes further DNA sequences coding for the same CDR3. The gene calls are TRBV7-9 and TRBJ1-3; D might be TRBD1 (6 bases). This CDR3 region has 13 residues. From germline, CDR1 is SEHNR and CDR2 FQNEAQ (reference sequence). Trimming pared 5 bases from V and 7 bases from J, leaving 12 bases between. CDR3 DNA: TGTGCCAGCAGCCCCTCCGGGGGCAACACCATATATTTT. As protein: CASSPSGGNTIYF.

The chain links TRBV10-3 to TRBJ2-7; 7 nucleotides match TRBD2. This CDR3 has 16 residues. V shed 4 bases and J 0 bases; nucleotides not matched to a gene: 9. From germline, CDR1 is ENHRY and CDR2 SYGVKD. CDR3 nucleotides: TGTGCCATCAGTGGGCCCCACGGCGGGGGCTCCTACGAGCAGTACTTC. Its translation: CAISGPHGGGSYEQYF.

V and J are TRBV19 and TRBJ2-2; TRBD1 agrees at 9 bases. CDR3 length equals 16 residues. V lost 3 bases, J lost 5 bases, and 7 bases stayed unmatched. Germline V gene sequence: CDR1 LNHDA, CDR2 SQIVND (reference sequence). The CDR3 nucleotides are TGTGCCAGTAGTATCTACAGGGGGCTTAGGACCGGGGAGCTGTTTTTT. It is translated as CASSIYRGLRTGELFF.

Written as DNA, the CDR3 is TGTGCCAGCAACGCGGGAGGGTACACCGGGGAGCTGTTTTTT. It is translated as CASNAGGYTGELFF. The chain is built from TRBV14 and TRBJ2-2, with 9 positions matching TRBD2. The junction had 3 bases not matched to a gene; V was cut back by 7 bases and J by 3 bases. The CDR3 runs to 14 residues. Germline values: CDR1 SGHDN, CDR2 FVKESK. The whole variable domain, remainder taken from reference TRBV14 and TRBJ2-2, is EAGVTQFPSHSVIEKGQTVTLRCDPISGHDNLYWYRRVMGKEIKFLLHFVKESKQDESGMPNNRFLAERTGGTYSTLKVQPAELEDSGVYFCASNAGGYTGELFFGEGSRLTVL.

The J gene is TRBJ1-4, the V gene TRBV5-6; D not resolved. Deletions cut 4 bases from V and 7 bases from J, with 20 bases between. The CDR3 extends over 16 amino acids. CDR1 and CDR2 from the germline V gene are SGHDT and YYEEEE. The CDR3 DNA follows: TGTGCCAGCAGCCTAGGGCCGATCGTCTCGGGTGAAAAACTGTTTTTT. This sequence encodes CASSLGPIVSGEKLFF. The variable domain in full, completed from reference TRBV5-6 and TRBJ1-4, reads DAGVTQSPTHLIKTRGQQVTLRCSPKSGHDTVSWYQQALGQGPQFIFQYYEEEERQRGNFPDRFSGHQFPNYSSELNVNALLLGDSALYLCASSLGPIVSGEKLFFGSGTQLSVL.

The V call is TRBV6-1, the J call TRBJ1-1; D is undetermined. The length of the CDR3 is 14 residues. CDR1 is MNHNS and CDR2 is SASEGT in the germline V gene. Trimming pared 2 bases from V and 6 bases from J, leaving 13 bases between. CDR3 sequence (DNA): TGTGCCAGCAGTGAATTGCAGGCATCGGCTGAAGCTTTCTTT. It yields the protein CASSELQASAEAFF.

The chain links TRBV5-4 to TRBJ2-1, with D perhaps matching TRBD1 (6 bases). Germline V gives CDR1 SGHNT, CDR2 YYREEE (reference sequence). V was clipped by 4 bases and J by 4 bases, with 18 bases between them. CDR3 length equals 16 residues. The CDR3 nucleotides are TGTGCCAGCAGCCCGGACAGCGCTGCCCGTTACAATGAGCAGTTCTTC. The encoded protein is CASSPDSAARYNEQFF.

The V and J genes are TRBV7-2 and TRBJ2-1, with 7 bases matching TRBD2. V trimming: 0 bases; J trimming: 9 bases; junction bases outside the gene matches: 8. CDR1 SGHTA and CDR2 FQGNSA come from the germline V gene. This CDR3 contains 15 residues. The CDR3 DNA is TGTGCCAGCAGCTTAGCGGGCGGGAGTATGGTTGAGCAGTTCTTC. Its translation: CASSLAGGSMVEQFF.

The chain links TRBV19 to TRBJ2-2; the D gene is possibly TRBD1 (6 bases). This CDR3 has 16 amino acids. Trimming stripped 0 bases from V and 1 base from J, with 9 bases between. The germline gives CDR1 LNHDA, CDR2 SQIVND (reference sequence). The CDR3 coding sequence is TGTGCCAGTAGTATAGACAGGGGAAAGAACACCGGGGAGCTGTTTTTT. This codes for CASSIDRGKNTGELFF.

This chain links TRBV6-5 with TRBJ1-1; a possible D gene is TRBD1 (6 bases). Germline CDR1 MNHEY, CDR2 SVGAGI. Trimming took 2 bases from V and 0 from J, leaving 13 bases between them. The CDR3 is 16 residues long. CDR3 nucleotide sequence: TGTGCCAGCAGTTACCGGACAGAACTAATGAACACTGAAGCTTTCTTT. It encodes CASSYRTELMNTEAFF.

This rearrangement joins TRBV10-1 to TRBJ1-1; D is unclear. The ends were cut back, 7 bases at V and 11 bases at J, with 14 bases in the middle. From germline, CDR1 is WNHNN and CDR2 SYGVQD (reference sequence). There are 11 residues in the CDR3. The CDR3 spells CASTSALRAFF. As DNA, the CDR3 is TGCGCCAGCACCTCGGCCCTGAGGGCTTTCTTT.

This clone has only one observation. The chain links TRBV6-6 to TRBJ1-1, with D unclear. V lost 2 bases, J lost 2 bases, and 15 bases lay in between. CDR3 size: 16 residues. Germline-derived CDR1 and CDR2 are MNHNY and SVGAGI (reference sequence). The chain's CDR3 is CASSYPPLGINTEAFF. CDR3 DNA: TGTGCCAGCAGTTACCCCCCTTTGGGGATAAACACTGAAGCTTTCTTT.

The rearrangement uses TRBV30 and TRBJ1-5, with 9 bases lining up with TRBD1. Losses at the gene ends were 1 base for V and 7 bases for J; bases not matched to a gene: 5. The CDR3 has 14 residues. CDR1 and CDR2 (germline): GTSNPN, SVGIG (reference sequence). The CDR3 nucleotides read TGTGCCTGGAGTGGGACAGGGGTTCTACAGCCCCAGCATTTT. Its translation is CAWSGTGVLQPQHF. Filled out from reference TRBV30 and TRBJ1-5, the complete variable domain reads SQTIHQWPATLVQPVGSPLSLECTVEGTSNPNLYWYRQAAGRGLQLLFYSVGIGQISSEVPQNLSASRPQDRQFILSSKKLLLSDSGFYLCAWSGTGVLQPQHFGDGTRLSIL.

This clone was detected only a few times. The rearrangement uses TRBV5-1 and TRBJ2-2, with D possibly called TRBD1 or TRBD2 (5 bases each). The CDR3 runs 17 residues. Trimming removed 4 bases at V and 7 bases at J, with 23 bases between. The germline CDR1 and CDR2 sequences are SGHRS and YFSETQ. The CDR3 nucleotides read TGCGCCAGCAGCCTGAGAACCGACGGTGGGACGGGCGGGGAGCTGTTTTTT. It encodes CASSLRTDGGTGGELFF. Full variable domain (outside the CDR3, taken from reference TRBV5-1 and TRBJ2-2): KAGVTQTPRYLIKTRGQQVTLSCSPISGHRSVSWYQQTPGQGLQFLFEYFSETQRNKGNFPGRFSGRQFSNSRSEMNVSTLELGDSALYLCASSLRTDGGTGGELFFGEGSRLTVL.

The chain couples TRBV13 to TRBJ2-1, with D unclear. The CDR3 length is 12 residues. Deletions cut 3 bases from V and 7 bases from J, with 7 bases between. Germline CDR1 is PRHDT and CDR2 is FYEKMQ (reference sequence). As DNA, the CDR3 is TGTGCCAGCAGCTTTCTAGATAATGAGCAGTTCTTC. Translated, it gives CASSFLDNEQFF.

The rearrangement uses TRBV5-1 and TRBJ2-2, with D perhaps matching TRBD1 (6 bases). Trimming stripped 7 bases from V and 5 bases from J, with 18 bases between. CDR1 is SGHRS and CDR2 is YFSETQ in the germline V gene. This CDR3 region has 15 residues. As DNA, the CDR3 is TGCGCCAGCGGCGCGGATGGGGGCGGAACCGGGGAGCTGTTTTTT. This sequence encodes CASGADGGGTGELFF.

The chain couples TRBV19 to TRBJ1-2; 8 positions agree with TRBD1. The germline gives CDR1 LNHDA, CDR2 SQIVND (reference sequence). Losses at the gene ends were 5 bases for V and 4 bases for J; bases not matched to a gene: 9. The CDR3 spans 15 residues. CDR3 sequence: CASSPSTGEGYGYTF. CDR3 bases: TGTGCCAGTAGTCCTTCGACAGGGGAAGGCTATGGCTACACCTTC. Supplemented by reference TRBV19 and TRBJ1-2, the full variable domain reads DGGITQSPKYLFRKEGQNVTLSCEQNLNHDAMYWYRQDPGQGLRLIYYSQIVNDFQKGDIAEGYSVSREKKESFPLTVTSAQKNPTAFYLCASSPSTGEGYGYTFGSGTRLTVV.

This chain links TRBV5-1 with TRBJ2-5; 7 nucleotides align to TRBD1. The CDR3 length is 14 residues. The trim removed 3 bases at V and 3 bases at J, leaving 5 bases unmatched. The V gene's germline CDR1 is SGHRS and CDR2 YFSETQ. The CDR3, as DNA: TGCGCCAGCAGCTCGTCCGGGACAGAAGAGACCCAGTACTTC. Translated: CASSSSGTEETQYF.

In this sample, this clone turned up once. The chain joins TRBV5-1 to TRBJ2-5; D is unclear. The CDR3 loop spans 13 amino acids. Deletions cut 7 bases from V and 3 bases from J, with 13 bases between. Germline CDR1 SGHRS, CDR2 YFSETQ. The CDR3 spells CASGGTDEETQYF. In nucleotides, the CDR3 is TGCGCCAGCGGCGGAACCGACGAAGAGACCCAGTACTTC. Full variable domain (outside the CDR3, taken from reference TRBV5-1 and TRBJ2-5): KAGVTQTPRYLIKTRGQQVTLSCSPISGHRSVSWYQQTPGQGLQFLFEYFSETQRNKGNFPGRFSGRQFSNSRSEMNVSTLELGDSALYLCASGGTDEETQYFGPGTRLLVL.

The chain uses TRBV5-4 and TRBJ2-5, with TRBD2 identical over 8 bases. CDR1 and CDR2 from the germline V gene are SGHNT and YYREEE (reference sequence). This CDR3 spans 16 amino acids. After removal of 2 bases from V and 4 bases from J, the junction contained 10 bases not matched to a gene. CDR3 in DNA: TGTGCCAGCAGCTTACCGGGACTAGGAGGGAGAGAGACCCAGTACTTC. Protein: CASSLPGLGGRETQYF. The variable domain in full, completed from reference TRBV5-4 and TRBJ2-5, reads ETGVTQSPTHLIKTRGQQVTLRCSSQSGHNTVSWYQQALGQGPQFIFQYYREEENGRGNFPPRFSGLQFPNYSSELNVNALELDDSALYLCASSLPGLGGRETQYFGPGTRLLVL.

The chain links TRBV13 to TRBJ2-7; 10 bases fit TRBD2. The CDR3 has 15 amino acids. V shed 4 bases, J shed 3 bases, and the junction held 6 bases outside the gene matches. Per the germline V gene, CDR1 is PRHDT and CDR2 is FYEKMQ (reference sequence). The CDR3 loop is CASSSWTSGRYEQYF. The CDR3, as DNA: TGTGCCAGCAGCTCGTGGACTAGCGGACGCTACGAGCAGTACTTC.

This clone showed up just once. This chain uses TRBV28 with TRBJ2-4, with 12 bases identical to TRBD2. The CDR3 consists of 14 residues. Trimming at V came to 3 bases and at J to 7 bases, leaving 1 base not matched to a gene. Germline lookup yields CDR1 MDHEN and CDR2 SYDVKM. This chain's CDR3 is CASSFLAGGNIQYF. DNA of the CDR3: TGTGCCAGCAGTTTTCTAGCGGGAGGGAACATTCAGTACTTC.

On this clone itself: Additional DNA sequences in this sample encode the identical CDR3. CDR3 coding DNA: TGTGCCAGCAGTTCACTGGGAACCGGCAATCAGCCCCAGCATTTT. Protein product: CASSSLGTGNQPQHF. V is TRBV2 and J is TRBJ1-5; no clear D. The V end lost 5 bases, the J end lost 2 bases, and 13 bases lay between the germline ends. The CDR3 is made up of 15 amino acids. The germline gives CDR1 SNHLY, CDR2 FYNNEI.

This clone was found once. The chain has TRBV28 and TRBJ2-1; no clear D. The CDR3 totals 12 residues. V shed 7 bases and J shed 4 bases, with 8 bases lying between them. Germline CDR1 MDHEN, CDR2 SYDVKM. The CDR3 is CASTPEYNEQFF. The CDR3, as DNA: TGTGCCAGCACCCCCGAATACAATGAGCAGTTCTTC. The full variable domain, its missing parts supplied by reference TRBV28 and TRBJ2-1, is DVKVTQSSRYLVKRTGEKVFLECVQDMDHENMFWYRQDPGLGLRLIYFSYDVKMKEKGDIPEGYSVSREKKERFSLILESASTNQTSMYLCASTPEYNEQFFGPGTRLTVL.

This clone was observed a single time. The chain has TRBV6-4 and TRBJ2-3; the D gene is possibly TRBD2 (5 bases). With 4 bases removed from V and 2 bases from J, the gap between germline ends came to 10 bases. The CDR3 is made up of 14 amino acids. Germline V CDR1 and CDR2: MRHNA, SNTAGT. CDR3 nucleotide sequence: TGTGCCAGCAGTGTGGGGAGAAACACAGATACGCAGTATTTT. Amino acids: CASSVGRNTDTQYF.

The chain uses TRBV15 and TRBJ2-7; TRBD1 or TRBD2 may be the D gene (5 bases each). This CDR3 spans 17 amino acids. Germline CDR1 LNHNV, CDR2 YYDKDF (reference sequence). V was clipped by 1 base and J by 3 bases, with 19 bases between them. The CDR3 bases are TGTGCCACCAGCAGAGCCCAGGGAGATCCACCATACTACGAGCAGTACTTC. Translating it yields CATSRAQGDPPYYEQYF.

V and J are TRBV6-5 and TRBJ1-5; unclear D gene. Trimming took 1 base from V and 5 from J, leaving 6 bases between them. This CDR3 is 13 amino acids long. Looked up from germline, CDR1 is MNHEY and CDR2 is SVGAGI. The CDR3 nucleotides read TGTGCCAGCAGTTACTGGGAGGATCAGCCCCAGCATTTT. It is translated as CASSYWEDQPQHF.